This TCR beta chain comes out of a study of blood T cell repertoires in COVID-19. Study at large: Samples taken during acute and convalescent COVID-19 were collected in the United States, Italy and Spain. PBMCs, B-cell-depleted T cells, or T cells provided the cDNA or gDNA that made up the material.

Two negative PCRs, clearance, or symptom resolution characterized the recovered Cohort 3 donors. Profiled with immunoSEQ multiplex PCR; TCRdb holds only in-frame clones, not every one. The data contain over 120,000 clones, about 86% of them singletons. With 2 bases removed from V and 4 bases from J, the gap between germline ends came to 12 bases. The CDR3 loop spans 15 amino acids. CDR1 and CDR2 from the germline V gene are MNHEY and SMNVEV (reference sequence). The sequenced sample was PBMCs or T cells enriched from blood (not recorded which). V is TRBV27 and J is TRBJ1-5; D is unresolved. The sequence was obtained from a man aged 45-65 years who had recovered from COVID-19. CDR3 protein: CASSLAVHKNQPQHF. Here the CDR3 DNA reads TGTGCCAGCAGTTTAGCGGTCCACAAGAATCAGCCCCAGCATTTT.